These 19 T cell receptor beta chains came from one sample sequenced in a study of blood T cell repertoires in COVID-19. Using immunoSEQ multiplex PCR, the repertoire was profiled, and TCRdb retains in-frame clones only, with some absent. The table records 400,000 to 450,000 clones, approximately 90% of them present only once. The sample taken for sequencing was peripheral blood. Source of these receptors: a middle-aged woman with COVID-19, enrolled during active disease.

This clone has a handful of counts. This rearrangement joins TRBV27 to TRBJ2-7, with 9 bases fitting TRBD2. CDR3 length equals 15 residues. CDR1 is MNHEY and CDR2 is SMNVEV in the germline V gene (reference sequence). The V and J ends lost 9 bases and 3 bases, in that order; junction bases with no gene match: 12. CDR3 sequence reads: CASSGLASILYEQYF. CDR3 DNA sequence: TGTGCCAGTTCAGGACTAGCGTCCATCCTCTACGAGCAGTACTTC.

V usage is TRBV6-5 and J usage is TRBJ1-5; unclear D gene. The CDR3 has 13 amino acids. V was cut by 5 bases and J by 7 bases, with 12 bases left in between. Germline V CDR1 and CDR2: MNHEY, SVGAGI. CDR3 sequence reads: CASSTGGFQPQHF. The CDR3 region has the DNA TGTGCCAGCAGTACGGGAGGATTCCAGCCCCAGCATTTT.

V and J are TRBV7-8 and TRBJ1-2; maybe TRBD1 (5 bases). Trimming shortened V by 0 bases and J by 6 bases, and 8 bases separated the two germline ends. Per germline, CDR1 SGHVS and CDR2 FQNEAQ. The CDR3 has 13 residues. The CDR3 DNA is TGTGCCAGCAGCTTAGCGACCAGGGATGGCTACACCTTC. It yields the protein CASSLATRDGYTF.

The rearrangement joins TRBV5-1 to TRBJ2-2; D may be TRBD2 (5 bases). Germline V gives CDR1 SGHRS, CDR2 YFSETQ. CDR3 length: 13 residues. With 7 bases removed from V and 1 base from J, the gap between germline ends came to 8 bases. The CDR3 sequence: CASGGRNTGELFF. The CDR3 coding sequence is TGCGCCAGCGGAGGTCGGAACACCGGGGAGCTGTTTTTT. The variable domain in full, completed from reference TRBV5-1 and TRBJ2-2, reads KAGVTQTPRYLIKTRGQQVTLSCSPISGHRSVSWYQQTPGQGLQFLFEYFSETQRNKGNFPGRFSGRQFSNSRSEMNVSTLELGDSALYLCASGGRNTGELFFGEGSRLTVL.

J is TRBJ2-3 and V is TRBV6-6; TRBD2 agrees at 7 bases. Per germline, CDR1 MNHNY and CDR2 SVGAGI (reference sequence). The V segment lost 2 bases and the J segment 4 bases; nucleotides outside the gene matches: 6. This CDR3 has 15 amino acids. CDR3 region: CASSYGGDGADTQYF. The CDR3 nucleotides are TGTGCCAGCAGTTACGGGGGGGACGGAGCAGATACGCAGTATTTT.

The chain uses TRBV2 and TRBJ1-1, with D tentatively TRBD1 (6 bases). CDR3 length: 13 amino acids. Per germline, CDR1 SNHLY and CDR2 FYNNEI. Deletions cut 7 bases from V and 7 bases from J, with 16 bases between. CDR3: CASTFQGWDEAFF. Written as DNA, the CDR3 is TGTGCCAGCACCTTCCAGGGGTGGGATGAAGCTTTCTTT. The full variable domain, with the rest looked up from reference TRBV2 and TRBJ1-1, is EPEVTQTPSHQVTQMGQEVILRCVPISNHLYFYWYRQILGQKVEFLVSFYNNEISEKSEIFDDQFSVERPDGSNFTLKIRSTKLEDSAMYFCASTFQGWDEAFFGQGTRLTVV.

The rearrangement joins TRBV19 to TRBJ2-7; TRBD1 aligns across 9 bases. The germline CDR1 and CDR2 sequences are LNHDA and SQIVND (reference sequence). The V and J ends lost 2 bases and 2 bases, in that order; junction bases with no gene match: 13. This CDR3 is 18 amino acids long. The CDR3: CASSIQINRGLRTYEQYF. CDR3 nucleotide sequence: TGTGCCAGTAGTATACAAATCAACAGGGGGCTGAGAACCTACGAGCAGTACTTC. Filled out from reference TRBV19 and TRBJ2-7, the complete variable domain reads DGGITQSPKYLFRKEGQNVTLSCEQNLNHDAMYWYRQDPGQGLRLIYYSQIVNDFQKGDIAEGYSVSREKKESFPLTVTSAQKNPTAFYLCASSIQINRGLRTYEQYFGPGTRLTVT.

The chain has TRBV11-3 and TRBJ2-2; TRBD2 might be the D (5 bases). The V and J ends lost 1 base and 6 bases respectively, with 9 bases between them. Germline V gene sequence: CDR1 SGHNT, CDR2 YENEEA. The CDR3 spans 14 residues. The CDR3 sequence is CASSLAQAAGELFF. DNA of the CDR3: TGTGCCAGCAGCTTAGCCCAAGCGGCCGGGGAGCTGTTTTTT.

This chain joins TRBV29-1 and TRBJ1-2; no definite D call. CDR3 length equals 13 residues. Trimming stripped 5 bases from V and 3 bases from J, with 13 bases between. Germline-derived CDR1 and CDR2 are SQVTM and ANQGSEA. The CDR3 sequence is CSVRSKDYYGYTF. The CDR3 DNA sequence: TGCAGCGTTAGATCCAAGGACTACTATGGCTACACCTTC.

This chain uses TRBV28 with TRBJ1-6; 11 nucleotides match TRBD1. V trimming: 6 bases; J trimming: 11 bases; junction bases outside the gene matches: 6. Germline CDR1 and CDR2: MDHEN and SYDVKM. CDR3 length: 14 amino acids. CDR3 DNA: TGTGCCAGCAGGTTCCGGGACAGGGGGACACCCCTCCACTTT. It translates to CASRFRDRGTPLHF.

The V call is TRBV5-1, the J call TRBJ2-5; TRBD1 is a possible D gene (5 bases). Matching the DNA end better, TRBJ2-7 makes the J call doubtful. The CDR3 covers 14 residues. Germline-derived CDR1 and CDR2 are SGHRS and YFSETQ. CDR3 region: CASSEQALSYEQYF. The CDR3 coding sequence is TGCGCCAGCTCAGAACAGGCACTATCCTACGAGCAGTACTTC.

This chain joins TRBV7-2 and TRBJ2-1, with 10 bases matching TRBD2. The CDR3 is made up of 16 amino acids. Trimming removed 5 bases from V and 6 bases from J; junction bases left unmatched: 10. Germline loops: CDR1 SGHTA, CDR2 FQGNSA. The CDR3: CASSPKGVAGGNEQFF. CDR3 in DNA: TGTGCCAGCAGCCCAAAGGGGGTAGCGGGGGGCAATGAGCAGTTCTTC.

The chain has TRBV12-5 and TRBJ1-2, with D maybe TRBD1 (5 bases). The CDR3 is 13 residues long. Trimming stripped 5 bases from V and 4 bases from J, with 11 bases between. Germline CDR1 LGHNT, CDR2 FRNRAP. The CDR3 DNA reads TGTGCTAGTGGTGGGGCCTCAGTCTATGGCTACACCTTC. Its protein is CASGGASVYGYTF.

The chain couples TRBV7-2 to TRBJ2-6, with D tentatively TRBD2 (6 bases). CDR1 is SGHTA and CDR2 is FQGNSA in the germline V gene. The V and J ends lost 3 bases and 2 bases respectively, with 8 bases between them. This CDR3 spans 15 amino acids. CDR3 DNA: TGTGCCAGCAGCTTTGGCGGGGCTGGGGCCAACGTCCTGACTTTC. Translated: CASSFGGAGANVLTF.

The genes are TRBV6-9 and TRBJ2-7, with D possibly TRBD1 on 5 matching bases. The germline V gene encodes CDR1 MNHGY and CDR2 SVAAGI. CDR3 size: 14 residues. V was clipped by 5 bases and J by 6 bases, with 17 bases between them. In nucleotides, the CDR3 is TGTGCCAGCAGTCCCTGGACACGAGCCCCCGAGCAGTACTTC. Translated: CASSPWTRAPEQYF.

V gene TRBV6-1 combines with J gene TRBJ2-7, with 9 positions matching TRBD2. From germline, CDR1 is MNHNS and CDR2 SASEGT. The trim removed 4 bases at V and 4 bases at J, leaving 14 bases unmatched. The length of the CDR3 is 17 residues. CDR3 nucleotides: TGTGCCAGCAGTGGGTCGCTAGCGGGAAAACCCTTTTACGAGCAGTACTTC. It translates to CASSGSLAGKPFYEQYF.

The V and J genes are TRBV18 and TRBJ1-2, with TRBD1 matching 7 bases. The germline V gene has CDR1 KGHSH and CDR2 LQKENI. The V gene end was trimmed by 5 bases and the J gene end by 4 bases; junction bases not matched to a gene: 4. This CDR3 is 13 amino acids long. The CDR3 region has the DNA TGTGCCAGCTCAAGTTCAGGGGGCTATGGCTACACCTTC. Its protein product is CASSSSGGYGYTF.

This clone was detected only once. The chain recombines TRBV18 with TRBJ2-3; D gene ambiguous. This CDR3 has 14 amino acids. V was cut by 3 bases and J by 0 bases, with 7 bases left in between. Germline V gives CDR1 KGHSH, CDR2 LQKENI. CDR3 DNA sequence: TGTGCCAGCTCACCGGGCATAAGCACAGATACGCAGTATTTT. It encodes CASSPGISTDTQYF. The whole variable domain, filled in from reference TRBV18 and TRBJ2-3, reads NAGVMQNPRHLVRRRGQEARLRCSPMKGHSHVYWYRQLPEEGLKFMVYLQKENIIDESGMPKERFSAEFPKEGPSILRIQQVVRGDSAAYFCASSPGISTDTQYFGPGTRLTVL.

This CDR3 is CASSQGQGEKLFF. In DNA, the CDR3 is TGTGCCAGCAGCCAGGGACAGGGGGAAAAACTGTTTTTT. The chain is built from TRBV7-9 and TRBJ1-4, with 10 bases aligning to TRBD1. V shed 5 bases, J shed 8 bases, and the junction held 2 bases outside the gene matches. The CDR3 loop spans 13 amino acids. The germline V gene encodes CDR1 SEHNR and CDR2 FQNEAQ (reference sequence).